This TCR beta chain was documented in a study of shared clonotypes between healthy human individuals. Study at large: Three CD4 naive, three CD4 memory, two CD8 naive and one CD8 memory plate were used per donor.

The table came from immunoSEQ multiplex PCR; TCRdb's copy has only in-frame clones and leaves some out. The data show approximately 720,000 clones, about 90% seen once. Study observations and caveats: Relative to clonotypes present in all four donors, those not shared had lower generation probabilities.

Germline CDR1 and CDR2: MNHEY and SMNVEV (reference sequence). The length of the CDR3 is 14 residues. Trimming removed 3 bases at V and 8 bases at J, with 13 bases between. Concerning this clone: Its antigen is unidentified.

The naive CD8 population came from CD45RO-negative cells selected for CCR7, without terminally differentiated effector memory CD45RA+ cells. Material: naive CD8+ T cells sorted from blood. The rearrangement links TRBV27 to TRBJ1-4; weak D call: TRBD1 (5 bases). This TCR derives from a man aged 25-45 years in good health. The DNA for the CDR3 is TGTGCCAGCAGTTTGGGACCGACCACGGAAAAACTGTTTTTT. Protein product: CASSLGPTTEKLFF.